This entry features one TCR beta chain sequence. Method: immunoSEQ multiplex PCR; TCRdb's copy keeps in-frame clones and lacks some. The data contain more than 55,000 clones, about 89% of them seen just once; the ten biggest clones take up more than 3.5%. The record originates from a study of OX40 agonist ivuxolimab in advanced cancers. Study overall: Patients were around 83% male with ages roughly 20 to 90, mean approximately 58.

Trimming took 2 bases from V and 1 from J, leaving 14 bases between them. The germline CDR1 and CDR2 sequences are SQVTM and ANQGSEA. The CDR3 extends over 15 amino acids. Specimen: CD4+ or CD8+ T cells sorted from blood, collected in a trial of the OX40 agonist ivuxolimab. The chain links TRBV29-1 to TRBJ1-1; no clear D gene. This TCR derives from an adult with an advanced solid tumor such as melanoma, head and neck, liver or kidney cancer. CDR3 region: CSVESLLDPNTEAFF. The CDR3 DNA is TGCAGCGTTGAAAGCCTTCTTGACCCGAACACTGAAGCTTTCTTT.